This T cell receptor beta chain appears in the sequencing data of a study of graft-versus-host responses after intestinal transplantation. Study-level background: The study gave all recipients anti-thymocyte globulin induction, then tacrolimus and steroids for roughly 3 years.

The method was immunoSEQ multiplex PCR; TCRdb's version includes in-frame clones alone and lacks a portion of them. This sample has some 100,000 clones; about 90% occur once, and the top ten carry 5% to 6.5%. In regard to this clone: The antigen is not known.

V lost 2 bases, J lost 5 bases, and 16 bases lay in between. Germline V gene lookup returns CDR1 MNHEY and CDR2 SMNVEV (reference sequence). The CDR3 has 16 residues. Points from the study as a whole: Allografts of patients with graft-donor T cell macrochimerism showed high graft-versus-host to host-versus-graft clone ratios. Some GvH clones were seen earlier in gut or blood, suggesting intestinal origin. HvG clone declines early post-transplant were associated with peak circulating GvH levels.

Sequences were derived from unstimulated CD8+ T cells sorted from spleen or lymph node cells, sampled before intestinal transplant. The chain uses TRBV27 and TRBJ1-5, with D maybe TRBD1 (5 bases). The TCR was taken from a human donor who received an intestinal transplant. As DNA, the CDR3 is TGTGCCAGCAGTTTACGGGGCCTCTCCGGCGATCAGCCCCAGCATTTT. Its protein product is CASSLRGLSGDQPQHF.